These 9 T cell receptor beta chains originate from one sample sequenced in a study of T-cell reconstitution after alpha-beta-depleted transplantation in children. Using unique molecular identifiers, the investigators prepared the TCRbeta library. TCRdb recomputed calls from the PCR reads with MiXCR, one row per CDR3 protein. In the table there are about 610,000 distinct CDR3 sequences, about 10% of which are singletons. The sample here was PBMCs from the stem cell graft donor, taken from the stem cell graft. Every receptor here comes from a human donor who donated a stem cell graft to a child with acute myeloid leukemia.

This clonotype has at least ten counts. This chain connects TRBV15 to TRBJ1-1; D is ambiguous. With 3 bases removed from V and 0 bases from J, the gap between germline ends came to 8 bases. Per the germline V gene, CDR1 is LNHNV and CDR2 is YYDKDF (reference sequence). The CDR3 covers 14 residues. In nucleotides, the CDR3 is TGTGCCACCAGCAGGGTCCTCATGAACACTGAAGCTTTCTTT. Its translation: CATSRVLMNTEAFF.

On this clonotype itself: The junction shows a germline mismatch at one end, possibly a read error. The gene calls are TRBV6-2 or TRBV6-3 and TRBJ2-6; weak D call: TRBD2 (6 bases). The CDR3 contains 16 residues. Germline values: CDR1 MNHEY, CDR2 SVGEGT. This chain's CDR3 is CASSPAREPGANVLIF. In DNA form, the CDR3 reads TGTGCCAGCAGCCCCGCCCGGGAGCCTGGGGCCAACGTCCTGATTTTC.

V usage is TRBV6-2 or TRBV6-3 and J usage is TRBJ2-1, with D tentatively TRBD2 (5 bases). Trimming removed 0 bases at V and 10 bases at J, with 19 bases between. Germline V gene sequence: CDR1 MNHEY, CDR2 SVGEGT. CDR3 length: 16 amino acids. The chain's CDR3 is CASSYSSGLPASEQFF. The CDR3 DNA is TGTGCCAGCAGTTACTCTTCCGGACTTCCCGCTTCGGAGCAGTTCTTC.

This clonotype was recorded at least ten times. The V call is TRBV28, the J call TRBJ2-7; D gene uncertain. The CDR3 consists of 10 residues. V lost 8 bases to trimming and J lost 3 bases, with 5 bases between them. Germline assignment: CDR1 MDHEN and CDR2 SYDVKM. The CDR3 region is CASGNYEQYF. The CDR3 bases are TGTGCCAGCGGTAACTACGAGCAGTACTTC.

This clonotype has just a few counts. The rearrangement links TRBV19 to TRBJ2-2; 9 bases fit TRBD2. Losses at the gene ends were 3 bases for V and 2 bases for J; bases not matched to a gene: 7. Per the germline V gene, CDR1 is LNHDA and CDR2 is SQIVND (reference sequence). This CDR3 has 17 residues. The CDR3 loop reads CASSIGGLAQNTGELFF. The CDR3 DNA is TGTGCCAGTAGTATCGGAGGACTAGCGCAAAACACCGGGGAGCTGTTTTTT.

This clonotype was counted at least ten times. As DNA, the CDR3 is TGCAGCGTTGAGCTAGCGGGACCTGCGATTGATACGCAGTATTTT. Translated: CSVELAGPAIDTQYF. The rearrangement uses TRBV29-1 and TRBJ2-3; 9 bases agree with TRBD2. The V gene end was trimmed by 3 bases and the J gene end by 6 bases; junction bases not matched to a gene: 10. This CDR3 contains 15 residues. The germline gives CDR1 SQVTM, CDR2 ANQGSEA.

There are many counts of this clonotype. V usage is TRBV5-1 and J usage is TRBJ2-1, with D unresolved. V was trimmed by 0 bases and J by 7 bases, leaving 14 bases between them. The CDR3 spans 15 residues. Germline V gene data show CDR1 as SGHRS and CDR2 as YFSETQ. The CDR3 spells CASSLVVGLVNEQFF. CDR3 nucleotide sequence: TGCGCCAGCAGCTTGGTGGTCGGGCTAGTGAATGAGCAGTTCTTC.

V usage is TRBV20-1 and J usage is TRBJ2-3; 15 nucleotides align to TRBD2. This CDR3 is 14 amino acids long. V was pared by 5 bases and J by 11 bases, with 8 bases of the junction left unmatched. The germline V gene encodes CDR1 DFQATT and CDR2 SNEGSKA (reference sequence). CDR3 region: CSAAPGLAGGEQYF. Here the CDR3 DNA reads TGCAGTGCTGCTCCGGGACTAGCGGGAGGAGAGCAGTATTTT.

A few counts support this clonotype. This chain connects TRBV7-2 to TRBJ2-3; D gene uncertain. This CDR3 is 15 amino acids long. V gave up 0 bases and J gave up 3 bases, with 10 bases separating them. CDR1 is SGHTA, CDR2 FQGNSA, per germline. CDR3 sequence: CASSLAAQRTDTQYF. For the CDR3, the DNA is TGTGCCAGCAGCTTAGCCGCCCAGAGGACAGATACGCAGTATTTT.